This entry lists 27 T cell receptor beta chains sequenced from one sample in a study of identical twins. TCRdb reanalysed the 5' RACE reads using MiXCR and keeps one entry per CDR3 protein. The sample carries some 440,000 distinct CDR3 sequences, 20% to 25% recorded once. These sequences were also reported in another study, on T cells expressing NK-cell markers.

The sample taken for sequencing was CD4+ T cells sorted from blood. The receptor source for this set is a woman between 18 and 29 years old in good health.

This clonotype turned up a few times. A junction boundary mismatches the germline segment, possibly from a read error. The chain recombines TRBV7-7 with TRBJ1-5, with D tentatively TRBD1 (5 bases). There are 13 residues in the CDR3. Germline V gene data show CDR1 as SSHAT and CDR2 as FNYEAQ (reference sequence). DNA for the CDR3: TGTGCTAGCAGCAGACAGCTAGATCAGCCCCAGCATTTT. Its translation is CASSRQLDQPQHF.

This clonotype was picked up one time. This chain joins TRBV5-1 and TRBJ2-3, with D perhaps matching TRBD2 (6 bases). Germline CDR1 is SGHRS and CDR2 is YFSETQ. CDR3 length equals 15 residues. V was shortened by 2 bases and J by 5 bases, with 15 bases between the two germline ends. For the CDR3, the DNA is TGCGCCAGCAGCTTTACGGGAGACGAGGGAGATACGCAGTATTTT. It encodes CASSFTGDEGDTQYF. Looking up the rest from reference TRBV5-1 and TRBJ2-3 gives the full variable domain: KAGVTQTPRYLIKTRGQQVTLSCSPISGHRSVSWYQQTPGQGLQFLFEYFSETQRNKGNFPGRFSGRQFSNSRSEMNVSTLELGDSALYLCASSFTGDEGDTQYFGPGTRLTVL.

This clonotype was seen more than once but under ten times. The V call is TRBV3-1, the J call TRBJ2-7; the D is unclear. The V gene's germline CDR1 is LGHDT and CDR2 YNNKEL (reference sequence). The CDR3 loop spans 14 amino acids. V dropped 2 bases and J dropped 7 bases, with 15 bases sitting between them. CDR3 DNA: TGTGCCAGCAGCCAATACGACACCTCGGGTGAGCAGTACTTC. This encodes CASSQYDTSGEQYF.

This chain joins TRBV24-1 and TRBJ2-1; the D is unclear. The CDR3 totals 12 residues. The V gene lost 7 bases and the J gene lost 5 bases, with 8 bases spanning the gap. Looked up from germline, CDR1 is KGHDR and CDR2 is SFDVKD. The CDR3 is CATRGTDNEQFF. The CDR3, as DNA: TGTGCCACCAGAGGAACAGACAATGAGCAGTTCTTC.

Regarding this clonotype: This may arise from a read error, as a much more abundant clone is one base away. The conserved closing phenylalanine or tryptophan is absent in this CDR3, likely reflecting a read error. This chain connects TRBV12-3 or TRBV12-4 to TRBJ2-5; D gene uncertain. V shed 3 bases and J shed 5 bases, with 10 bases lying between them. This CDR3 is built from 13 residues. For the CDR3, the DNA is TGTGCCAGCAGTTTGATGGTAGCTGAGACCCAGTACATC. Translation: CASSLMVAETQYI.

The chain uses TRBV9 and TRBJ2-5; TRBD1 matches at 8 bases. Germline CDR1 reads SGDLS; CDR2 reads YYNGEE. The CDR3 consists of 15 residues. The V and J ends lost 0 bases and 5 bases, in that order; junction bases with no gene match: 6. The chain's CDR3 is CASSVGAGGHETQYF. CDR3 DNA: TGTGCCAGCAGCGTAGGTGCAGGGGGCCACGAGACCCAGTACTTC.

There are a few counts of this clonotype. This sequence joins TRBV6-1 and TRBJ2-2; D is perhaps TRBD1 (6 bases). The CDR3 runs to 13 residues. The V and J ends lost 5 bases and 7 bases respectively, with 11 bases between them. Per germline, CDR1 MNHNS and CDR2 SASEGT. CDR3 protein: CASSPQGIGELFF. CDR3 nucleotide sequence: TGTGCCAGCAGTCCACAGGGCATCGGGGAGCTGTTTTTT.

The chain employs TRBV10-3 and TRBJ1-1; D unclear. Germline lookup yields CDR1 ENHRY and CDR2 SYGVKD. V lost 10 bases to trimming and J lost 4 bases, with 16 bases between them. The CDR3 sequence is 13 residues long. This chain's CDR3 is CATVFQESTEAFF. CDR3 DNA sequence: TGTGCCACCGTGTTCCAGGAGAGCACTGAAGCTTTCTTT.

This clonotype was seen at least ten times. The chain uses TRBV20-1 and TRBJ2-5, with D possibly being TRBD2 (7 bases). The CDR3 contains 15 residues. Germline loops: CDR1 DFQATT, CDR2 SNEGSKA (reference sequence). V was cut by 6 bases and J by 0 bases, with 17 bases left in between. The CDR3 DNA sequence: TGCAGTGCCATGGGGGCTAGCGGAAACCAAGAGACCCAGTACTTC. Residues: CSAMGASGNQETQYF.

This clonotype appeared a few times. This chain uses TRBV20-1 with TRBJ1-5; 9 bases are shared with TRBD1. Germline V gives CDR1 DFQATT, CDR2 SNEGSKA (reference sequence). This CDR3 has 14 residues. After removal of 5 bases from V and 4 bases from J, the junction contained 6 bases not matched to a gene. CDR3 in amino acids: CSALAGQGNQPQHF. CDR3 bases: TGCAGTGCTCTGGCGGGACAGGGTAATCAGCCCCAGCATTTT.

The J gene is TRBJ2-5, the V gene TRBV7-2; unclear D gene. V lost 3 bases and J lost 4, with 18 bases in between. Germline assignment: CDR1 SGHTA and CDR2 FQGNSA. CDR3 length equals 16 residues. The CDR3 protein is CASSFSRLASGETQYF. CDR3 DNA sequence: TGTGCCAGCAGCTTCAGCCGACTTGCTTCTGGAGAGACCCAGTACTTC.

The CDR3 coding sequence is TGTGCCAGCAGCTTGGGGGTGGGGACCACCGGGGAGCTGTTTTTT. Amino acids: CASSLGVGTTGELFF. This rearrangement joins TRBV5-4 to TRBJ2-2; the D call may be TRBD1 or TRBD2 (5 bases each). Between the trimmed V and J ends, which lost 0 bases and 4 bases, there was a span of 10 bases. This CDR3 region has 15 residues. Germline assignment: CDR1 SGHNT and CDR2 YYREEE (reference sequence).

V usage is TRBV30 and J usage is TRBJ2-2, with D possibly being TRBD2 (5 bases). This CDR3 is 17 amino acids long. The V gene's germline CDR1 is GTSNPN and CDR2 SVGIG (reference sequence). V lost 1 base and J 4 bases, leaving 19 bases between the germline ends. CDR3 bases: TGTGCCTGGAGTGCATTCCTAAACTGGAGGTTCACCGGGGAGCTGTTTTTT. Protein: CAWSAFLNWRFTGELFF.

In this sample, this clonotype turned up a few times. The chain uses TRBV20-1 and TRBJ2-3; TRBD1 agrees at 7 bases. V dropped 5 bases and J dropped 2; count of bases not matched to a gene: 13. There are 16 residues in the CDR3. Germline assignment: CDR1 DFQATT and CDR2 SNEGSKA (reference sequence). This CDR3 reads CSALNSGTANTDTQYF. The CDR3 DNA follows: TGCAGTGCTTTAAATTCCGGGACAGCCAACACAGATACGCAGTATTTT.

This clonotype appeared a few times. This chain connects TRBV5-6 to TRBJ1-1; D is unresolved. V was shortened by 2 bases and J by 0 bases, with 8 bases between the two germline ends. The CDR3 is 14 residues long. CDR1 and CDR2 from the germline V gene are SGHDT and YYEEEE. CDR3 sequence: CASSFLSVNTEAFF. The DNA for the CDR3 is TGTGCCAGCAGCTTTTTGTCTGTGAACACTGAAGCTTTCTTT.

CDR3 protein: CSVDVTSGGQFF. For the CDR3, the DNA is TGCAGCGTTGATGTAACTAGCGGGGGGCAGTTCTTC. The chain carries TRBV29-1 and TRBJ2-1, with 11 positions matching TRBD2. Germline V gives CDR1 SQVTM, CDR2 ANQGSEA. The CDR3 runs 12 residues. Trimming removed 3 bases from V and 12 bases from J; junction bases left unmatched: 4.

This clonotype has only a few counts. J is TRBJ2-1 and V is TRBV4-3; TRBD2 is a possible D gene (5 bases). Trimming left V 0 bases short and J 4 bases short, with 10 bases between. The CDR3 sequence is 15 residues long. Germline-derived CDR1 and CDR2 are LGHNA and YSLEER. CDR3 bases: TGCGCCAGCAGCCAAGAGTCGCAGCGGTACAATGAGCAGTTCTTC. Its protein product is CASSQESQRYNEQFF.

The V gene is TRBV7-2, the J gene TRBJ2-7, with 10 bases fitting TRBD1. Germline V CDR1 and CDR2: SGHTA, FQGNSA. The ends lost 5 bases at V and 5 bases at J; junction bases unmatched: 6. The CDR3 has 14 amino acids. The CDR3: CASSARDRGHEQYF. CDR3 sequence (DNA): TGTGCCAGCAGCGCCCGGGACAGGGGCCACGAGCAGTACTTC.

This clonotype came up a few times. J is TRBJ2-2 and V is TRBV7-9; TRBD1 might be the D (5 bases). The CDR3 totals 15 residues. From germline, CDR1 is SEHNR and CDR2 FQNEAQ (reference sequence). The V gene lost 5 bases and the J gene lost 4 bases, with 14 bases spanning the gap. The CDR3 DNA reads TGTGCCAGCAGCCTTACAGGAAGGATCACCGGGGAGCTGTTTTTT. This encodes CASSLTGRITGELFF.

The chain links TRBV11-2 to TRBJ2-2; 14 nucleotides match TRBD2. The germline CDR1 and CDR2 sequences are SGHAT and FQNNGV. The CDR3 consists of 18 residues. With V trimmed by 4 bases and J by 0 bases, 4 bases remained unmatched. The CDR3 DNA reads TGTGCCAGCAGCTGGGGACTAGCGGGGGCCTCGAACACCGGGGAGCTGTTTTTT. Protein sequence: CASSWGLAGASNTGELFF.

The V call is TRBV13, the J call TRBJ2-3, with unresolved D. The CDR3 is made up of 15 amino acids. Trimming left V 3 bases short and J 3 bases short, with 13 bases between. Germline lookup yields CDR1 PRHDT and CDR2 FYEKMQ (reference sequence). Here the CDR3 DNA reads TGTGCCAGCAGCTTCAATTTTCCAAGGACAGATACGCAGTATTTT. Its translation: CASSFNFPRTDTQYF.

A few counts support this clonotype. The CDR3 nucleotides are TGTGCCAGCAGCCAGCGCAGGGGGACCTACAATGAGCAGTTCTTC. Translating it yields CASSQRRGTYNEQFF. V is TRBV7-9 and J is TRBJ2-1; 7 positions match TRBD1. CDR1 and CDR2 from the germline V gene are SEHNR and FQNEAQ (reference sequence). The CDR3 is 15 residues long. V shed 5 bases and J 2 bases; nucleotides not matched to a gene: 6.

This clonotype has only a few counts. The chain is built from TRBV5-1 and TRBJ1-2; D unresolved. This CDR3 contains 15 residues. Germline CDR1 SGHRS, CDR2 YFSETQ. The V gene lost 0 bases and the J gene lost 2 bases, with 11 bases spanning the gap. This chain's CDR3 is CASSLGGSLNYGYTF. CDR3 sequence (DNA): TGCGCCAGCAGCTTGGGTGGCAGCCTAAACTATGGCTACACCTTC. Together with reference TRBV5-1 and TRBJ1-2, the CDR3 gives the full variable domain: KAGVTQTPRYLIKTRGQQVTLSCSPISGHRSVSWYQQTPGQGLQFLFEYFSETQRNKGNFPGRFSGRQFSNSRSEMNVSTLELGDSALYLCASSLGGSLNYGYTFGSGTRLTVV.

J is TRBJ1-5 and V is TRBV15, with D hard to call. Germline CDR1 LNHNV, CDR2 YYDKDF (reference sequence). Trimming stripped 5 bases from V and 3 bases from J, with 8 bases between. The length of the CDR3 is 13 residues. The CDR3 region is CATSLVFNQPQHF. The CDR3 coding sequence is TGTGCCACCAGCCTAGTCTTCAATCAGCCCCAGCATTTT.

The chain couples TRBV2 to TRBJ1-2; D is unclear. Germline lookup yields CDR1 SNHLY and CDR2 FYNNEI. The CDR3 runs 14 residues. Deletions cut 3 bases from V and 5 bases from J, with 13 bases between. The chain's CDR3 is CASSEISLLYGYTF. The CDR3 DNA reads TGTGCCAGCAGTGAGATATCATTATTATATGGCTACACCTTC.

The chain links TRBV20-1 to TRBJ2-7; tentative D call: TRBD2 (7 bases). CDR3 length equals 15 residues. Germline assignment: CDR1 DFQATT and CDR2 SNEGSKA (reference sequence). With 0 bases removed from V and 3 bases from J, the gap between germline ends came to 15 bases. The CDR3 DNA follows: TGCAGTGCTAGAGATCAAGGGAGGGGGAACTACGAGCAGTACTTC. It is translated as CSARDQGRGNYEQYF.

The chain has TRBV12-3 or TRBV12-4 and TRBJ1-3; TRBD1 matches at 8 bases. Losses at the gene ends were 6 bases for V and 2 bases for J; bases not matched to a gene: 9. The CDR3 runs 16 residues. In DNA form, the CDR3 reads TGTGCCAGCAGCCTCCGAGGACAGGGTACTGGAAACACCATATATTTT. This gives the protein CASSLRGQGTGNTIYF.